A selection of T cell receptor beta chains follows, all from one sample in a study of shared clonotypes between healthy human individuals. The protocol was immunoSEQ multiplex PCR, while the TCRdb copy is restricted to in-frame clones and leaves out a portion. The sample records roughly 600,000 clones, roughly 98% being singletons. The sequenced material came from naive CD8+ T cells sorted from blood. All receptors derive from a man aged 30 to 39 in good health. The CDR3 runs from the conserved cysteine through the conserved F or W. Each record gives: J gene, D gene, V gene, CDR3 protein. A D gene is named only where the DNA matches it firmly.

j_call: TRBJ2-1
d_call: -
v_call: TRBV7-9
cdr3_aa: CASSPSFVGHTEQFF

j_call: TRBJ2-1
d_call: TRBD1
v_call: TRBV4-1
cdr3_aa: CASSQESFGGGGQGEDEQFF

j_call: TRBJ1-1
d_call: -
v_call: TRBV14
cdr3_aa: CASSPQTVLNTEAFF

j_call: TRBJ1-5
d_call: -
v_call: TRBV9
cdr3_aa: CASSVGLSNQPQHF

j_call: TRBJ2-7
d_call: TRBD2
v_call: TRBV5-1
cdr3_aa: CASSATGTKYEQYF

j_call: TRBJ2-7
d_call: -
v_call: TRBV4-1
cdr3_aa: CASSQNQGPYEQYF

j_call: TRBJ1-5
d_call: -
v_call: TRBV7-8
cdr3_aa: CASSFGPYSNQPQHF

j_call: TRBJ1-4
d_call: TRBD1
v_call: TRBV2
cdr3_aa: CASRRTGVYATNEKLFF

j_call: TRBJ2-3
d_call: -
v_call: TRBV29-1
cdr3_aa: CSVGRVGVADTQYF

j_call: TRBJ2-3
d_call: -
v_call: TRBV9
cdr3_aa: CASSDGNRWAQYF

j_call: TRBJ2-7
d_call: -
v_call: TRBV15
cdr3_aa: CATSRDTIFGGGFYEQYF

j_call: TRBJ2-1
d_call: -
v_call: TRBV4-3
cdr3_aa: CASSQDPAGKQFF

j_call: TRBJ2-7
d_call: -
v_call: TRBV11-2
cdr3_aa: CASSLGSLYEQYF

j_call: TRBJ2-7
d_call: -
v_call: TRBV11-2
cdr3_aa: CASSSNDYEQYF

j_call: TRBJ1-2
d_call: -
v_call: TRBV27
cdr3_aa: CASSLRAGFYGYTF

j_call: TRBJ2-5
d_call: TRBD2
v_call: TRBV14
cdr3_aa: CASSNSGEETQYF

j_call: TRBJ2-3
d_call: TRBD2
v_call: TRBV27
cdr3_aa: CASSLPSGSRDTQYF

j_call: TRBJ2-3
d_call: TRBD2
v_call: TRBV7-3
cdr3_aa: CASSFPGRGGANTDTQYF

j_call: TRBJ2-5
d_call: TRBD1
v_call: TRBV5-1
cdr3_aa: CASSPSAGTGLQETQYF

j_call: TRBJ2-1
d_call: -
v_call: TRBV10-3
cdr3_aa: CAIRDTSLPYNEQFF

j_call: TRBJ2-2
d_call: -
v_call: TRBV6-5
cdr3_aa: CASTSGPNTGELFF

j_call: TRBJ2-7
d_call: -
v_call: TRBV27
cdr3_aa: CASSFWGSSYEQYF

j_call: TRBJ2-3
d_call: -
v_call: TRBV9
cdr3_aa: CASSVGKDRHTDTQYF

j_call: TRBJ1-1
d_call: -
v_call: TRBV30
cdr3_aa: CAWMSGFGNTEAFF

j_call: TRBJ2-7
d_call: -
v_call: TRBV5-6
cdr3_aa: CASSLGNSYEQYF

j_call: TRBJ2-1
d_call: -
v_call: TRBV11-2
cdr3_aa: CASSWGRGGDYFDEQFF

j_call: TRBJ2-7
d_call: -
v_call: TRBV6-6
cdr3_aa: CASNQDYEQYF

j_call: TRBJ2-3
d_call: -
v_call: TRBV27
cdr3_aa: CASSLLASPSTDTQYF

j_call: TRBJ2-2
d_call: -
v_call: TRBV27
cdr3_aa: CASSLLDDTGELFF

j_call: TRBJ1-1
d_call: TRBD1
v_call: TRBV6-5
cdr3_aa: CASSYGGQGYMAEAFF

j_call: TRBJ2-5
d_call: -
v_call: TRBV28
cdr3_aa: CASSLTGEETQYF

j_call: TRBJ1-2
d_call: -
v_call: TRBV6-6
cdr3_aa: CASSSPRDAVNYGYTF

j_call: TRBJ2-7
d_call: -
v_call: TRBV10-3
cdr3_aa: CAIISGVGEQYF

j_call: TRBJ2-5
d_call: -
v_call: TRBV11-2
cdr3_aa: CASRGAGVETQYF

j_call: TRBJ2-1
d_call: -
v_call: TRBV27
cdr3_aa: CASSGRGQGLGQFF

j_call: TRBJ1-2
d_call: -
v_call: TRBV19
cdr3_aa: CASSMSGQYYGYTF

j_call: TRBJ1-4
d_call: -
v_call: TRBV27
cdr3_aa: CASSTPNRKSNEKLFF

j_call: TRBJ1-1
d_call: -
v_call: TRBV6-6
cdr3_aa: CASSYSIQGRTEAFF

j_call: TRBJ2-2
d_call: -
v_call: TRBV7-8
cdr3_aa: CASSRRTGELFF

j_call: TRBJ1-4
d_call: TRBD1
v_call: TRBV25-1
cdr3_aa: CASSKRTGAKEKLFF

j_call: TRBJ2-5
d_call: -
v_call: TRBV4-3
cdr3_aa: CASSQDWGTKETQYF

j_call: TRBJ1-2
d_call: -
v_call: TRBV11-2
cdr3_aa: CASSLAPSTGAQGYTF

j_call: TRBJ2-1
d_call: -
v_call: TRBV7-6
cdr3_aa: CASSSGLNNEQFF

j_call: TRBJ2-7
d_call: -
v_call: TRBV19
cdr3_aa: CASSLGGGHSYEQYF

j_call: TRBJ2-3
d_call: -
v_call: TRBV7-6
cdr3_aa: CASSEGTSLAQYF

j_call: TRBJ1-5
d_call: TRBD1
v_call: TRBV4-1
cdr3_aa: CASTQGGSNQPQHF

j_call: TRBJ2-2
d_call: TRBD1
v_call: TRBV5-1
cdr3_aa: CASSSEGARTGELFF

j_call: TRBJ2-7
d_call: TRBD2
v_call: TRBV7-9
cdr3_aa: CASSPSGRRYEQYF

j_call: TRBJ2-7
d_call: TRBD2
v_call: TRBV4-1
cdr3_aa: CASSQGTSGNEQYF

j_call: TRBJ2-1
d_call: TRBD2
v_call: TRBV6-4
cdr3_aa: CASSDSAGGPYNEQFF

j_call: TRBJ2-3
d_call: -
v_call: TRBV2
cdr3_aa: CASSDGVLGGEDTQYF

j_call: TRBJ2-7
d_call: -
v_call: TRBV6-1
cdr3_aa: CASSEFAAFSYEQYF

j_call: TRBJ2-4
d_call: TRBD1
v_call: TRBV18
cdr3_aa: CASSPTPGQGRNIQYF

j_call: TRBJ2-7
d_call: -
v_call: TRBV15
cdr3_aa: CATSREFIAYEQYF

j_call: TRBJ2-1
d_call: TRBD2
v_call: TRBV5-6
cdr3_aa: CASSLALAGGYNEQFF